This record looks at one TCR beta chain sequence and its context. Its antigen is currently unknown. These data come from a study of shared clonotypes between healthy human individuals. Study-level results: Represented genetic and exposure-history diversity was restricted by having few donors.

The healthy adult donors were HIV-negative and reported no recent acute infections or vaccinations. In the authors' workflow: Junction-only immunoSEQ data arrived without quality scores, meaning filtering differed. Repertoires were generated with immunoSEQ multiplex PCR, while TCRdb's copy carries only in-frame clones and drops some. The V and J calls and clone size are taken from that table; D and trimming were inferred from the DNA. The table includes about 510,000 clones, approximately 85% detected once. Germline CDR1 SGHAT, CDR2 FQNNGV. The CDR3 covers 12 residues. V dropped 6 bases and J dropped 6 bases, with 11 bases sitting between them.

The source material was PBMCs. This TCR was sampled from a woman aged 40-49 years in good health. Some clones in this sample may be carry-over from other donors' samples. The V gene is TRBV11-2, the J gene TRBJ1-1; the D gene is possibly TRBD1 (6 bases). The CDR3 region is CASSPRGAEAFF. In DNA form, the CDR3 reads TGTGCCAGCAGTCCGAGGGGGGCTGAAGCTTTCTTT.